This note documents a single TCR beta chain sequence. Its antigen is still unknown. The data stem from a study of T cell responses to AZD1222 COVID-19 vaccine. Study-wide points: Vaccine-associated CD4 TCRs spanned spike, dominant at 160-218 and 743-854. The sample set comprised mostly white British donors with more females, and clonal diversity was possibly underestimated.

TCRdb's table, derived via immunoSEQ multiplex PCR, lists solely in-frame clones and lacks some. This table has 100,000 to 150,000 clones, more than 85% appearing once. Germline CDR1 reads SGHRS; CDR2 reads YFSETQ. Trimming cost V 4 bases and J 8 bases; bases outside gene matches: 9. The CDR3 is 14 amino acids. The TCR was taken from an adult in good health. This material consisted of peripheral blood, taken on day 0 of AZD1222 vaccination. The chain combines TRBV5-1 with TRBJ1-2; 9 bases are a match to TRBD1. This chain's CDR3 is CASSPGQGFVGYTF. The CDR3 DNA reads TGCGCCAGCAGCCCCGGACAGGGGTTCGTCGGCTACACCTTC. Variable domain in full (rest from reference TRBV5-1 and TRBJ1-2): KAGVTQTPRYLIKTRGQQVTLSCSPISGHRSVSWYQQTPGQGLQFLFEYFSETQRNKGNFPGRFSGRQFSNSRSEMNVSTLELGDSALYLCASSPGQGFVGYTFGSGTRLTVV.